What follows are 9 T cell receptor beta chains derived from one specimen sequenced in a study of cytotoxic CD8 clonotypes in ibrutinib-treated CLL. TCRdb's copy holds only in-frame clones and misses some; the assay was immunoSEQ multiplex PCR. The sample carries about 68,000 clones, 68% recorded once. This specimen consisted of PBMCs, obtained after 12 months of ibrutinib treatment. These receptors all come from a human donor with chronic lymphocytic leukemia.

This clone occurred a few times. The CDR3: CASSSKIPARLYEQYF. CDR3 nucleotides: TGTGCCAGCAGCTCCAAAATCCCGGCCAGGCTCTACGAGCAGTACTTC. This chain connects TRBV5-4 to TRBJ2-7, with unresolved D. The CDR3 is 16 residues long. The germline V and J ends were trimmed by 3 bases and 3 bases, with 19 bases remaining between them. CDR1 SGHNT and CDR2 YYREEE come from the germline V gene (reference sequence).

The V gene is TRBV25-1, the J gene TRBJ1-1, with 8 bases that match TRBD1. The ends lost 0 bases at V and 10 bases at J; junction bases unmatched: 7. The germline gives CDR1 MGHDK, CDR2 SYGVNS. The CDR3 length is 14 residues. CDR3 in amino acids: CASSEYQDRAGAFF. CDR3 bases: TGTGCCAGCAGTGAATACCAGGACAGGGCTGGAGCTTTCTTT.

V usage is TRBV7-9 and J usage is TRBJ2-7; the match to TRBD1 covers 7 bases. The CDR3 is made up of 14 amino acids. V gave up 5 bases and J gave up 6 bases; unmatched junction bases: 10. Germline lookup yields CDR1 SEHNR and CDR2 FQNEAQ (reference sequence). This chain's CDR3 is CASSNRQGRGEQYF. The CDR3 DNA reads TGTGCCAGCAGCAACCGACAGGGAAGAGGCGAGCAGTACTTC.

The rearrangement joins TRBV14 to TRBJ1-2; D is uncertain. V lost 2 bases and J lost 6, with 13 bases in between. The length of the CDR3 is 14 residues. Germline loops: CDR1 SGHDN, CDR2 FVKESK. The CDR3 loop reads CASSQQVGRDGYTF. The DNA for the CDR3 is TGTGCCAGCAGCCAACAAGTGGGTCGCGATGGCTACACCTTC. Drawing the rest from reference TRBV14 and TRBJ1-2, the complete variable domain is EAGVTQFPSHSVIEKGQTVTLRCDPISGHDNLYWYRRVMGKEIKFLLHFVKESKQDESGMPNNRFLAERTGGTYSTLKVQPAELEDSGVYFCASSQQVGRDGYTFGSGTRLTVV.

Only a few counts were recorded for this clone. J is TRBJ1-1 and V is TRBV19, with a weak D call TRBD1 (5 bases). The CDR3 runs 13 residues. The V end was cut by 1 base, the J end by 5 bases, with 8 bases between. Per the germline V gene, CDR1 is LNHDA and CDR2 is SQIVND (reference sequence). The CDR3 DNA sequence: TGTGCCAGTAGTATAGCTGGGGGTACTGAAGCTTTCTTT. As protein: CASSIAGGTEAFF.

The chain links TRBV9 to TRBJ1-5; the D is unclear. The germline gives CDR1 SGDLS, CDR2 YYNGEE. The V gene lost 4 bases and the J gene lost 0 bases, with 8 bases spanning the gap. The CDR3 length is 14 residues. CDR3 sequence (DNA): TGTGCCAGCAGCTCCTCCCCTAGCAATCAGCCCCAGCATTTT. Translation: CASSSSPSNQPQHF. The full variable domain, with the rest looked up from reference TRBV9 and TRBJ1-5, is DSGVTQTPKHLITATGQRVTLRCSPRSGDLSVYWYQQSLDQGLQFLIQYYNGEERAKGNILERFSAQQFPDLHSELNLSSLELGDSALYFCASSSSPSNQPQHFGDGTRLSIL.

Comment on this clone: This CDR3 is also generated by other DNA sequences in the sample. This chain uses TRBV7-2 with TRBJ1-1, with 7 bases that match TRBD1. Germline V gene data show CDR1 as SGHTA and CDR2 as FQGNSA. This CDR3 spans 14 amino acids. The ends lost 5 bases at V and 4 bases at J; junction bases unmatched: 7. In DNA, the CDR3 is TGTGCCAGCAGCCCAGACAGGGCTAGCACTGAAGCTTTCTTT. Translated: CASSPDRASTEAFF.

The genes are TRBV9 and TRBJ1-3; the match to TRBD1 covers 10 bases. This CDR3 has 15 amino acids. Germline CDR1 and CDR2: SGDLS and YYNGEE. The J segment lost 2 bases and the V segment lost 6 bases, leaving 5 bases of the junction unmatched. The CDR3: CASKRDRGPGNTIYF. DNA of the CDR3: TGTGCCAGCAAACGGGACAGGGGCCCTGGAAACACCATATATTTT.

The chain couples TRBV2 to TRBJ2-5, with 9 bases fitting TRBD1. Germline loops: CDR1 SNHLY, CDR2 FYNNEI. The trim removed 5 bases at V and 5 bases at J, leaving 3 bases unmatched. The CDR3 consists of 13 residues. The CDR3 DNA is TGTGCCAGCAGTACAGGGGGCCGGGAGACCCAGTACTTC. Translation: CASSTGGRETQYF.